This T cell receptor (beta chain) was obtained from a study of T cell clusters in autoimmune cytopenias. One tube held mixed TRB-A and TRB-B primer pools for touch-down PCR. TCRdb reprocessed the multiplex PCR reads and stores each CDR3 protein as one record, lacking DNA. The sample holds about 4,900 distinct CDR3 sequences. Some 38,000 genome equivalents of blood DNA were amplified for TRB. The CDR3 length is 14 residues. CDR1 and CDR2 (germline): SEHNR, FQNEAQ (reference sequence). Another study also made use of these data, one on T cell repertoires in aging, cancer and after chemotherapy.

The J gene is TRBJ2-5, the V gene TRBV7-9; TCRdb reports TRBD1, a call that lacks DNA to check it against. This TCR came from a human donor with chronic lymphocytic leukemia. The donor label of this sample is uncertain. Sequencing was done on a sample of peripheral blood. This CDR3 reads CASSITGIPETQYF. Drawing the rest from reference TRBV7-9 and TRBJ2-5, the complete variable domain is DTGVSQNPRHKITKRGQNVTFRCDPISEHNRLYWYRQTLGQGPEFLTYFQNEAQLEKSRLLSDRFSAERPKGSFSTLEIQRTEQGDSAMYLCASSITGIPETQYFGPGTRLLVL.